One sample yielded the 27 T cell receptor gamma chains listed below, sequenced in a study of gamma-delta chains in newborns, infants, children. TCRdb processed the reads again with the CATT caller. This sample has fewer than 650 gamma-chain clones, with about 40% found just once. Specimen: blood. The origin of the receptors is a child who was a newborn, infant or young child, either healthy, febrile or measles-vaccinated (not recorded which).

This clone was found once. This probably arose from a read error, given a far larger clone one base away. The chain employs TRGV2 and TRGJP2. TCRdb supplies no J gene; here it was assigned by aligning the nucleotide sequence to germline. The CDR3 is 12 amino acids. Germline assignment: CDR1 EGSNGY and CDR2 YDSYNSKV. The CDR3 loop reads CATWDSGWIKTF. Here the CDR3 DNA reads TGTGCCACCTGGGATAGTGGTTGGATCAAGACGTTT.

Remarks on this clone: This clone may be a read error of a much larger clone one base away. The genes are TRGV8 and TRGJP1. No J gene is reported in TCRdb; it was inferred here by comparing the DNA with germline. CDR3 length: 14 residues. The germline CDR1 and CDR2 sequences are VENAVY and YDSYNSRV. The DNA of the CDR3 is TGTGCCACCTGGGATAGGACCAGTGGTTGGTTCAAGATATTT. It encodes CATWDRTSGWFKIF.

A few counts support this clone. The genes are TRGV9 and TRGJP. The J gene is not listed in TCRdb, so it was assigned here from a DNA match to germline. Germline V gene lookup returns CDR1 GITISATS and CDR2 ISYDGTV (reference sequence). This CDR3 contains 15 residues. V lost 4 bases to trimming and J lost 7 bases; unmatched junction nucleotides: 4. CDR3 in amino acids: CALWDLELGKKIKVF. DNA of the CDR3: TGTGCCTTGTGGGACCTCGAGTTGGGCAAAAAAATCAAGGTATTT.

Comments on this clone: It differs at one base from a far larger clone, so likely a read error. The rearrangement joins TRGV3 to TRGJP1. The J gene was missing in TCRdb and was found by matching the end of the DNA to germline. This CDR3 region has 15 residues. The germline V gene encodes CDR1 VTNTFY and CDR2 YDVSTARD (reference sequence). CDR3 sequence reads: CATWDRHTTGRFKIF. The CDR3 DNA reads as TGTGCCACCTGGGACAGGCATACCACTGGTCGGTTCAAGATATTT.

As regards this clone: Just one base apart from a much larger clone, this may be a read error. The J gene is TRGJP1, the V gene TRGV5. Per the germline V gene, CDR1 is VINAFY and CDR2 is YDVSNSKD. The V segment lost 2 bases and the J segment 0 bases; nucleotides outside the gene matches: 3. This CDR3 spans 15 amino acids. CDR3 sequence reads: CATWDMHTTGWFKIF. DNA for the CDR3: TGTGCCACCTGGGACATGCATACCACTGGTTGGTTCAAGATATTT.

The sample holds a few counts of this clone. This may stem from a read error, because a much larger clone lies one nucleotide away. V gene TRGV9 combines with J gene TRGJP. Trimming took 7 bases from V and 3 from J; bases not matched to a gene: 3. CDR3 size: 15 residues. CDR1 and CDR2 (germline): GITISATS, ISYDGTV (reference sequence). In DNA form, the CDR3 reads TGTGCCTTGTGTGAGCAAGAGTTGGGCAAAAAAATCAAGGTATTT. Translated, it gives CALCEQELGKKIKVF.

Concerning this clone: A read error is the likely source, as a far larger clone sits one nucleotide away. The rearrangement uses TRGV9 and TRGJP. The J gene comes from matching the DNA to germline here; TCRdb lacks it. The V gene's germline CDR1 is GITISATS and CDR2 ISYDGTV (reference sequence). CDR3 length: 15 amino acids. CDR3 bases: TGTGCCTTGTGGGAGCAAAAGTTGGGCAAAAAAATCAAGGTATTT. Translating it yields CALWEQKLGKKIKVF.

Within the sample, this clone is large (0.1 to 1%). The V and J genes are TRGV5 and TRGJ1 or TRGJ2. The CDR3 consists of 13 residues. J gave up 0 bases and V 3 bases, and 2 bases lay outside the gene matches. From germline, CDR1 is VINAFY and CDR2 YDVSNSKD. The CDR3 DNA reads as TGTGCCACCTGGGACGTGAATTATTATAAGAAACTCTTT. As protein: CATWDVNYYKKLF.

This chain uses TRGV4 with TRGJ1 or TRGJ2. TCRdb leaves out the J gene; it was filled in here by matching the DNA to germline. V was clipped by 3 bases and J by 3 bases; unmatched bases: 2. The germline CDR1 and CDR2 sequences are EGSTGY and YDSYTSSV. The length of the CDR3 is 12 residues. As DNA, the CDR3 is TGTGCCACCTGGGATAGTTATTATAAGAAACTCTTT. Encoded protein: CATWDSYYKKLF.

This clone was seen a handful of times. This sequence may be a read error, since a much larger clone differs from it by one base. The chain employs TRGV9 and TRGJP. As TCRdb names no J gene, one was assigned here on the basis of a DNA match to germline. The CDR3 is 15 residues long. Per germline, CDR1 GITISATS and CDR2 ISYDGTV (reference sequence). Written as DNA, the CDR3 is TGTGCCTTGCGGGAGCAAGAGTTGGGCAAAAAAATCAAGGTATTT. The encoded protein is CALREQELGKKIKVF.

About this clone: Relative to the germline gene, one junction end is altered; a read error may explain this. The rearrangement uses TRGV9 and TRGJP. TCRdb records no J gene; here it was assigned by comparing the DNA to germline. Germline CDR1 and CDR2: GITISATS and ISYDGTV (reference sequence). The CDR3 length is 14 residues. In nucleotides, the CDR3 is TGTGCCTTGGGGGAGGAGTTGGGAAAAAAAATCAAGGTATTT. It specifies CALGEELGKKIKVF.

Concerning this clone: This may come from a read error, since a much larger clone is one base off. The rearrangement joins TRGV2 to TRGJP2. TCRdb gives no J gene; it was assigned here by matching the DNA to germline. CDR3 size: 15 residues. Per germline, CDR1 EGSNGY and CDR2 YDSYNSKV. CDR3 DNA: TGTGCCACCTGGGACGGGCCTAGTAGGGATTGGATCAAGACGTTT. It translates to CATWDGPSRDWIKTF.

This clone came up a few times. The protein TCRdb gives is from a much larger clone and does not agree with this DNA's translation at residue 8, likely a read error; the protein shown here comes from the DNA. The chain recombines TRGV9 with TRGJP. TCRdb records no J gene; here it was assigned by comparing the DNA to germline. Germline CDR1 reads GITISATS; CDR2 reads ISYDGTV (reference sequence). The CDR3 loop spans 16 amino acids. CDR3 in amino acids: CALWEVQDLGKKIKVF. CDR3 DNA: TGTGCCTTGTGGGAGGTGCAAGATTTGGGCAAAAAAATCAAGGTATTT.

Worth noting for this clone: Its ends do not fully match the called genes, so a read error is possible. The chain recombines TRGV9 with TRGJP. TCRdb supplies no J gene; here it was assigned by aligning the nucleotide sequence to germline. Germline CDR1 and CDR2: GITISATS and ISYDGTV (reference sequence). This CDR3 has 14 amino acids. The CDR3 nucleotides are TGTGCCTTGTGGGAGGAGTTGGGAAAAAAAATCAAGGTATTT. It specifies CALWEELGKKIKVF.

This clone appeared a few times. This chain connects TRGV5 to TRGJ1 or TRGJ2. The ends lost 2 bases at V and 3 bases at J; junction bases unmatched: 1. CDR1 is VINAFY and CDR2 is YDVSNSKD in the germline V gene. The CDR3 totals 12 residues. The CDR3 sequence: CATWDIYYKKLF. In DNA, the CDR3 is TGTGCCACCTGGGACATTTATTATAAGAAACTCTTT.

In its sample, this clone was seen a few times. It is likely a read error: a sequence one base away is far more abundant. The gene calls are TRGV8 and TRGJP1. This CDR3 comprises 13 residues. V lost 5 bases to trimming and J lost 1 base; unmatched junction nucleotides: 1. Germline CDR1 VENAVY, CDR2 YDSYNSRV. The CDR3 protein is CATWGTTGWFKIF. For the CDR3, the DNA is TGTGCCACCTGGGGTACCACTGGTTGGTTCAAGATATTT.

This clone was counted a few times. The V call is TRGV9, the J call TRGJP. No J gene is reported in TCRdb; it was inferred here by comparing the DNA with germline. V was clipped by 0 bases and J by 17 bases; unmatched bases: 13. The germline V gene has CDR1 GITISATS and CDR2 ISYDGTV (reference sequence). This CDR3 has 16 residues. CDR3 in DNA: TGTGCCTTGTGGGAGGTGTCAAGAGTTGGGCAAAAAATCAAGGTATTT. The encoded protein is CALWEVSRVGQKIKVF.

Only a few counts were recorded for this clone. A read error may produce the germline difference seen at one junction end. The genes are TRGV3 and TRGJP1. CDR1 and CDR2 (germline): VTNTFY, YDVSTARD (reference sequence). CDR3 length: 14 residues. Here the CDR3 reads CATWDKGTGRFKIF. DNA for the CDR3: TGTGCCACCTGGGACAAAGGCACTGGTCGGTTCAAGATATTT.

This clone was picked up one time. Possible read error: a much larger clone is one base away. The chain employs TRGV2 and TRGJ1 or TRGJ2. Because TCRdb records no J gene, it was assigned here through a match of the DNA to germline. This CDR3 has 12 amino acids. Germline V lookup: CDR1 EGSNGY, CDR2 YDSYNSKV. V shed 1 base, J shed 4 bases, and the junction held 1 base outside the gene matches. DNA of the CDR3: TGTGCCACCTGGGACGGCTATTATAAGAAACTCTTT. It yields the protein CATWDGYYKKLF.

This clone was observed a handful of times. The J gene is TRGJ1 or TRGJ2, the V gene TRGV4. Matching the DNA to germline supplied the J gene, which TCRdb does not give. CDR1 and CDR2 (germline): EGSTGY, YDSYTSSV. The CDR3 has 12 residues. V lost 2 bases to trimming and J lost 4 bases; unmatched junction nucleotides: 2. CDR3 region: CATWDAYYKKLF. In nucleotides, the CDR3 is TGTGCCACCTGGGATGCCTATTATAAGAAACTCTTT.

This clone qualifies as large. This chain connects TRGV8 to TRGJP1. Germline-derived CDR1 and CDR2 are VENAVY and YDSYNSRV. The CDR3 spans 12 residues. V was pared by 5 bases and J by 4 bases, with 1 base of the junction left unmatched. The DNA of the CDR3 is TGTGCCACCTGGGGCACTGGTTGGTTCAAGATATTT. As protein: CATWGTGWFKIF.

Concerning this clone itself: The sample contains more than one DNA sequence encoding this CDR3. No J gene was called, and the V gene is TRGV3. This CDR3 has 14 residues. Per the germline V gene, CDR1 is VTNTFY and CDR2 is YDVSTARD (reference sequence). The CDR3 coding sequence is TGTGCCACCTGGGCCAGGCCGAATTATTATAAGAAACTTTTT. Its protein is CATWARPNYYKKLF.

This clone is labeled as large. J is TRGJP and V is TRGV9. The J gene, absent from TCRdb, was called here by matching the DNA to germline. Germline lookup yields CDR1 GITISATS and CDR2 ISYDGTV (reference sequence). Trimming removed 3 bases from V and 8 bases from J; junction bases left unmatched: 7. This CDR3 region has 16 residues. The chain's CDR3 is CALWEPAQLGKKIKVF. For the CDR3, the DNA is TGTGCCTTGTGGGAGCCGGCCCAGTTGGGCAAAAAAATCAAGGTATTT.

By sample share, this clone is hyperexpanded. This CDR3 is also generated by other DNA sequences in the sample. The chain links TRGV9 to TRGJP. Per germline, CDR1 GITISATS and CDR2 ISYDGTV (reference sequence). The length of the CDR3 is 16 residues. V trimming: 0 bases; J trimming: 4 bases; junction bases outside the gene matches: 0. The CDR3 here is CALWEVQELGKKIKVF. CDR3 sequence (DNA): TGTGCCTTGTGGGAGGTGCAAGAGTTGGGCAAAAAAATCAAGGTATTT.

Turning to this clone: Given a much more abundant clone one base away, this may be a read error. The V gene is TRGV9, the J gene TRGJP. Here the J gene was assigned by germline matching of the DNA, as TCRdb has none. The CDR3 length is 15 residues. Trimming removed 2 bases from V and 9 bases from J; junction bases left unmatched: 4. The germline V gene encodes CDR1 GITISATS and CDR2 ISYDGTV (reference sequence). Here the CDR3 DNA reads TGTGCCTTGTGGGAGGGAGGGTTGGGCAAAAAAATCAAGGTATTT. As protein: CALWEGGLGKKIKVF.

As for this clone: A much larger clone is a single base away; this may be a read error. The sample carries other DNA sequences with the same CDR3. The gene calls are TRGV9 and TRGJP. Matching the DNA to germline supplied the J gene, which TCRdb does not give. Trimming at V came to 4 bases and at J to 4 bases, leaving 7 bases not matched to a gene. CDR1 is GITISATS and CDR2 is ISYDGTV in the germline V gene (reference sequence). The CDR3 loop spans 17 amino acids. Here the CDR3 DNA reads TGTGCCTTGTGGGAACCACACCAAGAGTTGGGCAAAAAAATCAAGGTATTT. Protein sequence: CALWEPHQELGKKIKVF.

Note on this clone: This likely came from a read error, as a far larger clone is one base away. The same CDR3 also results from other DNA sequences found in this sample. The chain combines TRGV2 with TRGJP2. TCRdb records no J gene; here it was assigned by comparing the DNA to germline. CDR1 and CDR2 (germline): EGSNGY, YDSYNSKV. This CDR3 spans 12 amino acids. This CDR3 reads CAAWDSDWIKTF. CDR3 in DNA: TGTGCCGCCTGGGATAGTGATTGGATCAAGACGTTT.